These 14 T cell receptor beta chains originate from one sample sequenced in a study of shared clonotypes between healthy human individuals. Naive CD8 cells comprised CD45RO-negative, CCR7-positively selected cells, excluding terminally differentiated effector memory CD45RA+ cells. The assay was immunoSEQ multiplex PCR, and TCRdb's table has in-frame clones only and misses some. The sample contains about 2.1 million clones, around 93% of which appear only once. The sample was naive CD8+ T cells from PBMCs. The receptors shown here come from a young man in good health. Some clones in this sample may be carry-over from other donors' samples.

The V call is TRBV27, the J call TRBJ2-7, with TRBD2 matching over 7 bases. J gave up 9 bases and V 6 bases, and 14 bases lay outside the gene matches. The germline CDR1 and CDR2 sequences are MNHEY and SMNVEV (reference sequence). The CDR3 consists of 14 residues. This CDR3 reads CASRERGSPKGQYF. CDR3 DNA: TGTGCCAGCAGGGAGCGGGGAAGTCCCAAAGGGCAGTACTTC.

The chain uses TRBV5-3 and TRBJ1-4; maybe TRBD1 (5 bases). TRBV5-3 is treated as an ORF (open reading frame) with a function not yet certain. This CDR3 spans 12 amino acids. Trimming stripped 5 bases from V and 8 bases from J, with 10 bases between. The CDR3 spells CARSEWGEKLFF. The CDR3 DNA is TGTGCCAGAAGTGAATGGGGGGAAAAACTGTTTTTT.

V is TRBV7-9 and J is TRBJ2-3, with D perhaps assigned TRBD1 or TRBD2 (5 bases each). Trimming removed 3 bases from V and 14 bases from J, with 12 bases in between. Per germline, CDR1 SEHNR and CDR2 FQNEAQ (reference sequence). CDR3 length equals 11 residues. CDR3 sequence (DNA): TGTGCCAGCAGCTTGGGACGGGCATGGTATTTT. Translation: CASSLGRAWYF.

The V gene is TRBV15, the J gene TRBJ2-2; 9 bases map to TRBD1. The CDR3 is made up of 18 amino acids. After removal of 1 base from V and 0 bases from J, the junction contained 6 bases not matched to a gene. Germline-derived CDR1 and CDR2 are LNHNV and YYDKDF (reference sequence). Here the CDR3 reads CATSRGWGQGANTGELFF. DNA for the CDR3: TGTGCCACCAGCAGAGGCTGGGGACAGGGAGCGAACACCGGGGAGCTGTTTTTT. The full variable domain, completed using reference TRBV15 and TRBJ2-2, is DAMVIQNPRYQVTQFGKPVTLSCSQTLNHNVMYWYQQKSSQAPKLLFHYYDKDFNNEADTPDNFQSRRPNTSFCFLDIRSPGLGDTAMYLCATSRGWGQGANTGELFFGEGSRLTVL.

CDR3 amino acids: CASSEGEYYGYTF. The DNA for the CDR3 is TGTGCCAGCAGTGAAGGGGAATACTATGGCTACACCTTC. The chain employs TRBV6-8 and TRBJ1-2; TRBD1 is a possible D gene (5 bases). V was shortened by 5 bases and J by 3 bases, with 10 bases between the two germline ends. The germline V gene encodes CDR1 MNHGY and CDR2 SAAAGT. CDR3 length equals 13 residues.

This clone was detected only once. The CDR3 nucleotides are TGTGCCAGTAGTACCTTCGGACCGCCCAACACTGAAGCTTTCTTT. Protein: CASSTFGPPNTEAFF. The rearrangement uses TRBV19 and TRBJ1-1; no clear D. CDR3 length: 15 amino acids. The ends were cut back, 4 bases at V and 2 bases at J, with 14 bases in the middle. Germline V gives CDR1 LNHDA, CDR2 SQIVND (reference sequence). Full variable domain (remainder filled in from reference TRBV19 and TRBJ1-1): DGGITQSPKYLFRKEGQNVTLSCEQNLNHDAMYWYRQDPGQGLRLIYYSQIVNDFQKGDIAEGYSVSREKKESFPLTVTSAQKNPTAFYLCASSTFGPPNTEAFFGQGTRLTVV.

The chain combines TRBV2 with TRBJ2-7, with 11 bases lining up with TRBD2. The J segment lost 2 bases and the V segment lost 5 bases, leaving 5 bases of the junction unmatched. CDR1 and CDR2 from the germline V gene are SNHLY and FYNNEI. The CDR3 contains 15 residues. The CDR3: CASSPTSGTTYEQYF. The CDR3, as DNA: TGTGCCAGCAGTCCGACTAGCGGGACCACCTACGAGCAGTACTTC.

The chain is built from TRBV7-9 and TRBJ2-7; 11 nucleotides agree with TRBD2. The CDR3 is 16 residues long. V shed 3 bases, J shed 7 bases, and the junction held 11 bases outside the gene matches. Germline-derived CDR1 and CDR2 are SEHNR and FQNEAQ (reference sequence). CDR3 residues: CASSLTETSGSGEQYF. As DNA, the CDR3 is TGTGCCAGCAGCTTGACCGAAACTAGCGGGAGCGGTGAGCAGTACTTC.

The CDR3 is CASSQGRTSGSIEQFF. As DNA, the CDR3 is TGCGCCAGCAGCCAAGGAAGGACTAGCGGGAGTATTGAGCAGTTCTTC. V is TRBV4-1 and J is TRBJ2-1, with TRBD2 matching 13 bases. After removal of 1 base from V and 9 bases from J, the junction contained 6 bases not matched to a gene. Germline V CDR1 and CDR2: MGHRA, YSYEKL. The CDR3 has 16 amino acids.

The chain uses TRBV5-1 and TRBJ1-3; a weak D match, TRBD1 (5 bases). Germline-derived CDR1 and CDR2 are SGHRS and YFSETQ. Trimming removed 0 bases at V and 9 bases at J, with 13 bases between. The CDR3 has 14 amino acids. The CDR3 loop reads CASSLAGKGSTIYF. CDR3 DNA: TGCGCCAGCAGCTTGGCGGGGAAGGGGTCCACCATATATTTT.

V is TRBV11-2 and J is TRBJ2-7, with 9 bases aligning to TRBD1. Germline V gives CDR1 SGHAT, CDR2 FQNNGV. The CDR3 loop spans 14 amino acids. Trimming cost V 3 bases and J 3 bases; bases outside gene matches: 3. The CDR3 sequence is CASSFPGQGYEQYF. The CDR3 DNA reads TGTGCCAGCAGCTTCCCGGGACAGGGCTACGAGCAGTACTTC.

This chain uses TRBV4-1 with TRBJ1-2; possible D gene TRBD1, 6 bases. Germline V gene lookup returns CDR1 MGHRA and CDR2 YSYEKL. V lost 3 bases to trimming and J lost 5 bases, with 16 bases between them. The CDR3 contains 15 residues. CDR3 sequence: CASSQVGGGAYGYTF. CDR3 bases: TGCGCCAGCAGCCAGGTCGGAGGGGGGGCGTATGGCTACACCTTC.

This clone occurred once. The sample carries other DNA sequences with the same CDR3. CDR3: CASSEPLVDGNTIYF. CDR3 sequence (DNA): TGTGCCAGCAGTGAACCCCTGGTGGACGGAAACACCATATATTTT. J is TRBJ1-3 and V is TRBV2; D remains ambiguous. This CDR3 is 15 amino acids long. The V and J ends lost 2 bases and 4 bases respectively, with 12 bases between them. Germline CDR1 and CDR2: SNHLY and FYNNEI.

The chain couples TRBV29-1 to TRBJ1-1, with D possibly TRBD1 on 5 matching bases. Germline V CDR1 and CDR2: SQVTM, ANQGSEA. Trimming shortened V by 1 base and J by 6 bases, and 18 bases separated the two germline ends. The CDR3 totals 15 residues. CDR3 loop: CSVEGGVTNGAEAFF. The CDR3 bases are TGCAGCGTTGAAGGGGGGGTCACAAACGGAGCTGAAGCTTTCTTT.